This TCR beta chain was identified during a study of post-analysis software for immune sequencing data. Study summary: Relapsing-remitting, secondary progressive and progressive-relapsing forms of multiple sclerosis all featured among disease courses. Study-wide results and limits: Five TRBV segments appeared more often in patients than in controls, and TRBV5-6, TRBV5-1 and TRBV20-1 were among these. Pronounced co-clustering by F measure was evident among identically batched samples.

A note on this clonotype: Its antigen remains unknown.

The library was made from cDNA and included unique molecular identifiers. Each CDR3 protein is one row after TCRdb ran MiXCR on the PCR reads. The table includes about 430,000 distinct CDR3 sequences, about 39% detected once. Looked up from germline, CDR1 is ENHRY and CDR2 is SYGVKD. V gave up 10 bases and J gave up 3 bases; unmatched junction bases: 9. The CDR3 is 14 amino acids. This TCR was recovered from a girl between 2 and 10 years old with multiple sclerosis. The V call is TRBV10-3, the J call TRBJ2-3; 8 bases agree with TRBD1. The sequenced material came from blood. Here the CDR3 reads CATQGAGVTDTQYF. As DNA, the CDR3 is TGTGCCACGCAGGGGGCCGGAGTTACAGATACGCAGTATTTT.